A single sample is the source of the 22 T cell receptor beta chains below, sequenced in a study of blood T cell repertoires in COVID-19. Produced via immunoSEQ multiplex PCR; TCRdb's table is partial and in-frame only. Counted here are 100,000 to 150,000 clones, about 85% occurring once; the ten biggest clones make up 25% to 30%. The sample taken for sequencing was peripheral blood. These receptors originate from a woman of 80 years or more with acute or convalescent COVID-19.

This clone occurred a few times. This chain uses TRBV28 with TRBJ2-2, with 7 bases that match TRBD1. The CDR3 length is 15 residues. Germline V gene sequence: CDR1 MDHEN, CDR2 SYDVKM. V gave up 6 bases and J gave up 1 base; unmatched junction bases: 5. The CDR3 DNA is TGTGCCAGCAGACCTAACAGGGGGAACACCGGGGAGCTGTTTTTT. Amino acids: CASRPNRGNTGELFF.

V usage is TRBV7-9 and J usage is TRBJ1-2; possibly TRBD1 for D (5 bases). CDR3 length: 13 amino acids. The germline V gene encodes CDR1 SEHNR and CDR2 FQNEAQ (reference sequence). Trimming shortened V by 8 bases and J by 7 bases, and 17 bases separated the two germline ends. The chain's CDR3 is CASDLAGGGGYTF. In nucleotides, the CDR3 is TGTGCCAGCGATTTAGCGGGGGGAGGTGGCTACACCTTC.

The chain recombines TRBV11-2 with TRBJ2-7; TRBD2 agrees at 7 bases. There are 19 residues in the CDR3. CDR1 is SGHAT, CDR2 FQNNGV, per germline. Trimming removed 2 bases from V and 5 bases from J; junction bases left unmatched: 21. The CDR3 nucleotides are TGTGCCAGCAGCTTATGGGGGACTATCCCTTCGTCGCCGTCGAACGAGCAGTACTTC. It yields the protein CASSLWGTIPSSPSNEQYF.

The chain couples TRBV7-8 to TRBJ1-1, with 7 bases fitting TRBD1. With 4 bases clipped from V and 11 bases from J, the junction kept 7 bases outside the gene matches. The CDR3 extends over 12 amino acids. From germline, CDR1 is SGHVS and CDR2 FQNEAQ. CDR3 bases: TGTGCCAGCAGCTCTTTGACAGGGAGTGCTTTCTTT. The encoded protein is CASSSLTGSAFF.

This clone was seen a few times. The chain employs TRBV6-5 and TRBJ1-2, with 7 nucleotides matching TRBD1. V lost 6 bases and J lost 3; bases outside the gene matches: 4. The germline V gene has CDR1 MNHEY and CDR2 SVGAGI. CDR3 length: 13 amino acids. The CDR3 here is CASSQGGHYGYTF. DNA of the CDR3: TGTGCCAGCAGCCAAGGGGGCCACTATGGCTACACCTTC.

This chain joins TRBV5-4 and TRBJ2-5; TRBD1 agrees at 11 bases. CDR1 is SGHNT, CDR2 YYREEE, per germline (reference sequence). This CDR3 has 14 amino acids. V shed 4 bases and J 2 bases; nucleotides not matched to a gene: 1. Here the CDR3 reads CASSRDRGQETQYF. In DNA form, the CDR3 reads TGTGCCAGCAGCCGGGACAGGGGGCAAGAGACCCAGTACTTC.

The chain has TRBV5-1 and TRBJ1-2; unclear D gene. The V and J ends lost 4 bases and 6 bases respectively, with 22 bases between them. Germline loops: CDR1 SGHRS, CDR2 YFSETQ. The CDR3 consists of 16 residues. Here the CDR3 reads CASSRANPFGSDGYTF. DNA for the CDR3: TGCGCCAGCAGCCGCGCCAATCCATTCGGGTCGGATGGCTACACCTTC.

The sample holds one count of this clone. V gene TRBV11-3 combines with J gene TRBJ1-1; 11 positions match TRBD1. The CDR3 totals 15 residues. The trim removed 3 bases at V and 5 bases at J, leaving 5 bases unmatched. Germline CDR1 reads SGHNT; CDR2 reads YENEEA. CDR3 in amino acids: CASSFGTGGRTEAFF. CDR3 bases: TGTGCCAGCAGCTTCGGGACAGGGGGGAGGACTGAAGCTTTCTTT.

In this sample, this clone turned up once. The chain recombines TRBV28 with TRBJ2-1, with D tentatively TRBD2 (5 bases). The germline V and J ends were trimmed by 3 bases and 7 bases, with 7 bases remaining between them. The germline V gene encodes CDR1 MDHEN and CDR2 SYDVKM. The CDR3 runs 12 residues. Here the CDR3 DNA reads TGTGCCAGCAGTTTTCGGGGAAATGAGCAGTTCTTC. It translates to CASSFRGNEQFF. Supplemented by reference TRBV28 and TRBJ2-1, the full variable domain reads DVKVTQSSRYLVKRTGEKVFLECVQDMDHENMFWYRQDPGLGLRLIYFSYDVKMKEKGDIPEGYSVSREKKERFSLILESASTNQTSMYLCASSFRGNEQFFGPGTRLTVL.

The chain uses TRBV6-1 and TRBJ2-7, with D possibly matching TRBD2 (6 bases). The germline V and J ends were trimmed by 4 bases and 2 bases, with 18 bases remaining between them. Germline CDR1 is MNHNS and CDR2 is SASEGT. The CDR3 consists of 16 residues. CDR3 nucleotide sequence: TGTGCCAGCAGTGCGTCGATGTGGAGGGACGCCTACGAGCAGTACTTC. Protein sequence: CASSASMWRDAYEQYF.

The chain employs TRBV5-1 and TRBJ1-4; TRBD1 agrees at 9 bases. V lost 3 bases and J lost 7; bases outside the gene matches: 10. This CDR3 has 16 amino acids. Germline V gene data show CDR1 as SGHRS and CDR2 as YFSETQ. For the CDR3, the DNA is TGCGCCAGCAGCTCACTACAGGGGGCTGGTAGTGAAAAACTGTTTTTT. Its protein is CASSSLQGAGSEKLFF.

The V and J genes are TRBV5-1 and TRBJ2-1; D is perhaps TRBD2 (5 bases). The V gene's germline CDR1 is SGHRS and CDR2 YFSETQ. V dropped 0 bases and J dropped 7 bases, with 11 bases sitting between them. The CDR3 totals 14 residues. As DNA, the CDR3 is TGCGCCAGCAGCTTGGGGCTAGCCAGAAATGAGCAGTTCTTC. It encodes CASSLGLARNEQFF.

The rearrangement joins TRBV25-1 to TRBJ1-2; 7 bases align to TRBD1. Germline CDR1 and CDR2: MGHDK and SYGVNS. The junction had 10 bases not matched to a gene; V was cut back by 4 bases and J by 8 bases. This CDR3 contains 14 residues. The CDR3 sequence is CASSGTGRSVGYTF. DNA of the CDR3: TGTGCCAGCAGTGGGACAGGCAGGTCTGTGGGCTACACCTTC.

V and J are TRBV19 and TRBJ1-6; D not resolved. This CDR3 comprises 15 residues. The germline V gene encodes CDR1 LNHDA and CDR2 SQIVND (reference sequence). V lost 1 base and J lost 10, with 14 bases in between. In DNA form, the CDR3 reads TGTGCCAGTAGTATAGCGGAGGGCCAGAAATCACCCCTCCACTTT. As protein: CASSIAEGQKSPLHF. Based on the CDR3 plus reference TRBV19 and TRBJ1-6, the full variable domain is DGGITQSPKYLFRKEGQNVTLSCEQNLNHDAMYWYRQDPGQGLRLIYYSQIVNDFQKGDIAEGYSVSREKKESFPLTVTSAQKNPTAFYLCASSIAEGQKSPLHFGNGTRLTVT.

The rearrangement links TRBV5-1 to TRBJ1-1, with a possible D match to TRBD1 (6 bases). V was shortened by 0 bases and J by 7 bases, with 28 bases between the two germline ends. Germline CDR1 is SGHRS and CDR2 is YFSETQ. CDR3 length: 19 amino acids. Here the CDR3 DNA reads TGCGCCAGCAGCTTGGGGTGGATTGGGACAAGCGGCGAATTGAATGAAGCTTTCTTT. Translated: CASSLGWIGTSGELNEAFF.

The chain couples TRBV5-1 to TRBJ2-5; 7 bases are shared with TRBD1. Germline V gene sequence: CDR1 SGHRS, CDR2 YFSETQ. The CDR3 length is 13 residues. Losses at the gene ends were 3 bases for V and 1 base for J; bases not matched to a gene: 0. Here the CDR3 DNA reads TGCGCCAGCAGCTGGGACAGCCAAGAGACCCAGTACTTC. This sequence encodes CASSWDSQETQYF.

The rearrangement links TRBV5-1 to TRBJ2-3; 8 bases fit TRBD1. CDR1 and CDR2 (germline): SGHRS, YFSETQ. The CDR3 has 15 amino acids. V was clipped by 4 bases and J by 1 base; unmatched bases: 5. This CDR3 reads CASSQTGARTDTQYF. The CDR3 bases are TGCGCCAGCAGCCAGACAGGGGCCCGCACAGATACGCAGTATTTT.

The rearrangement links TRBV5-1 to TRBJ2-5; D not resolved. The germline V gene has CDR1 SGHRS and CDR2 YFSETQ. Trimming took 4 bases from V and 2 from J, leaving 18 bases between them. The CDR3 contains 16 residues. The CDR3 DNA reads TGCGCCAGCAGCCGGTCAGGTCCAGAAAGACAAGAGACCCAGTACTTC. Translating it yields CASSRSGPERQETQYF.

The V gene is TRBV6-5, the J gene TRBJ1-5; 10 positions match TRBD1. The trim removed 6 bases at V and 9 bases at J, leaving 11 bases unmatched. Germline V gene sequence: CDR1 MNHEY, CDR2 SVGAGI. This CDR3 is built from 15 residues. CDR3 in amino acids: CASSMGTGESGPQHF. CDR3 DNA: TGTGCCAGCAGCATGGGGACAGGGGAGAGCGGGCCCCAGCATTTT.

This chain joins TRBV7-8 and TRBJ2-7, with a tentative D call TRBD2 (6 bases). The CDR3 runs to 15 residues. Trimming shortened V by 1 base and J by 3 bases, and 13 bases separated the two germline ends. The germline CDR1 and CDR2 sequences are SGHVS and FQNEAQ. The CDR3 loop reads CASSLVGGIRYEQYF. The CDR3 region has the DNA TGTGCCAGCAGCTTAGTTGGGGGGATTCGCTACGAGCAGTACTTC. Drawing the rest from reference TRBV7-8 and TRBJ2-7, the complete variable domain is GAGVSQSPRYKVAKRGQDVALRCDPISGHVSLFWYQQALGQGPEFLTYFQNEAQLDKSGLPSDRFFAERPEGSVSTLKIQRTQQEDSAVYLCASSLVGGIRYEQYFGPGTRLTVT.

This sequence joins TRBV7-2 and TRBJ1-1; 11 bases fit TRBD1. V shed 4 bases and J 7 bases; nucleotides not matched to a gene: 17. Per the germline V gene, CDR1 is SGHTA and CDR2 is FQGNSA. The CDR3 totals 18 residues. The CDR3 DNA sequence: TGTGCCAGCAGCTCCCGGACAGGGGGCGTTCCGGGGAGGCGTGAAGCTTTCTTT. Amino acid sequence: CASSSRTGGVPGRREAFF.

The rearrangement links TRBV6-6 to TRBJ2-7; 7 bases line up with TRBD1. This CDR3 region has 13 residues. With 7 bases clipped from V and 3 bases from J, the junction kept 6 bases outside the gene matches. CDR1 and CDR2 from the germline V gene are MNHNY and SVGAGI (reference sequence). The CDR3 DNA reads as TGTGCCAGCACCCAGGGGGATTACTACGAGCAGTACTTC. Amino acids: CASTQGDYYEQYF.